These T cell receptor beta chains were read from a single sample in a study of monozygotic twins with inflammatory bowel disease. TCRdb reworked the 5' RACE reads into one entry per CDR3 protein, no DNA. The sample totals over 150,000 distinct CDR3 sequences. The sequenced material came from blood. These receptor sequences come from a human donor with ulcerative colitis or Crohn's disease, or a healthy co-twin of an affected twin (not recorded which). Each CDR3 is given with its conserved first and last residue. Clone size is stated in some rows and not others, as once, few, many or a class when expanded.

CASSRLVGTSEQFF,NA,TRBJ2-1,TRBV7-2
CASSLGQTDTQYF,NA,TRBJ2-3,TRBV5-1
CASSLEGAGNEQFF,NA,TRBJ2-1,TRBV5-1
CASSSSDTQYF,NA,TRBJ2-3,TRBV5-1
CASSSPRGGKGTDTQYF,NA,TRBJ2-3,TRBV28
CATSDYPGTGYHNEQFF,NA,TRBJ2-1,TRBV24-1
CSAHGANTEAFF,NA,TRBJ1-1,TRBV20-1
CASSSRRGRGYGNTIYF,NA,TRBJ1-3,TRBV7-8
CASSLEEGVHNEQFF,NA,TRBJ2-1,TRBV7-8
CASSEGQVTDTQYF,NA,TRBJ2-3,TRBV10-2
CASSTMGQGAGGANVLTF,NA,TRBJ2-6,TRBV11-2
CASSPRTRANEQFF,NA,TRBJ2-1,TRBV7-9
CASSLGNSGRAEQFF,NA,TRBJ2-1,TRBV7-3
CASSLSQGYNEQFF,NA,TRBJ2-1,TRBV12-3/TRBV12-4
CASSIGSRQDNEQFF,NA,TRBJ2-1,TRBV19
CASSLMSGASGGFNEQFF,NA,TRBJ2-1,TRBV5-6
CASGAGRSTEAFF,medium-sized,TRBJ1-1,TRBV5-1
CASSITGGDTEAFF,NA,TRBJ1-1,TRBV5-8
CASSLMGQRTYEQYF,NA,TRBJ2-7,TRBV5-1
CSAWGQGGTQYF,NA,TRBJ2-5,TRBV20-1
CASSRDSRTYLREQFF,NA,TRBJ2-1,TRBV5-4
CSASLRGGDTEAFF,NA,TRBJ1-1,TRBV20-1
CATSDPGTSGSLFTDTQYF,NA,TRBJ2-3,TRBV15
CSARDLAGGRNEQFF,NA,TRBJ2-1,TRBV20-1
CASSPRQGQNEKLFF,NA,TRBJ1-4,TRBV18
CASSYMTNEQYF,NA,TRBJ2-7,TRBV6-2/TRBV6-3
CASSEQGGGDYGYTF,NA,TRBJ1-2,TRBV19
CASSLDGMWGNIQYF,NA,TRBJ2-4,TRBV11-2
CASSLTASGNTIYF,NA,TRBJ1-3,TRBV5-1
CATSQRGSYNEQFF,NA,TRBJ2-1,TRBV24-1
CAISEKQETQYF,NA,TRBJ2-5,TRBV10-3
CASSVEVNTEAFF,NA,TRBJ1-1,TRBV9
CASKGDTDTQYF,NA,TRBJ2-3,TRBV12-3/TRBV12-4